The subject of this entry is one T cell receptor (beta chain). Other DNA sequences in the same sample also yield this CDR3. The CDR3 length is 15 residues. The trim removed 2 bases at V and 4 bases at J, leaving 5 bases unmatched. Germline values: CDR1 SGHRS, CDR2 YFSETQ. Here immunoSEQ multiplex PCR was the method, and the copy in TCRdb shows in-frame clones only, minus some. Of about 2.4 million clones listed, 85% to 95% were seen once; the top ten hold roughly 0.15%. The record originates from a study of shared clonotypes between healthy human individuals. The sequenced sample was naive CD4+ T cells sorted from blood. Subset noted: CD45RA+ positively selected. The chain uses TRBV5-1 and TRBJ2-2; the match to TRBD1 covers 7 bases. This TCR came from a man aged 18 to 29 in good health. Written as DNA, the CDR3 is TGCGCCAGCAGCTTAACAGGGGACCTCACCGGGGAGCTGTTTTTT. This gives the protein CASSLTGDLTGELFF.